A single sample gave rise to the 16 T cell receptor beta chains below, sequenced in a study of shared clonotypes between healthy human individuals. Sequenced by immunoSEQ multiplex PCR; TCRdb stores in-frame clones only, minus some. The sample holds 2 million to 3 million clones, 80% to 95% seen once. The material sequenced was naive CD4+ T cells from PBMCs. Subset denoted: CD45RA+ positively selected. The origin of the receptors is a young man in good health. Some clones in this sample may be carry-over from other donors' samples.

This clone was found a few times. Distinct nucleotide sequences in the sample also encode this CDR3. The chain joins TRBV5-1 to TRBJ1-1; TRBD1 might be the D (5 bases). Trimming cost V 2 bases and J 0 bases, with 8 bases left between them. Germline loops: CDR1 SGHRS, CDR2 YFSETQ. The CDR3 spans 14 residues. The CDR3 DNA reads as TGCGCCAGCAGCTTAAGGGGTATGAACACTGAAGCTTTCTTT. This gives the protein CASSLRGMNTEAFF.

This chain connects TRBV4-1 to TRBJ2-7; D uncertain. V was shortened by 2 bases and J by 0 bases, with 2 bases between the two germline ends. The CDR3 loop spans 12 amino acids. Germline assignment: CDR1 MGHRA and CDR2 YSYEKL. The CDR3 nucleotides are TGCGCCAGCAGCCAACACTCCTACGAGCAGTACTTC. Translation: CASSQHSYEQYF.

CDR3 DNA: TGTGCCAGCAGTGGCCGGGACAGGGCCACCGGGGAGCTGTTTTTT. It yields the protein CASSGRDRATGELFF. J is TRBJ2-2 and V is TRBV28; the match to TRBD1 covers 9 bases. Germline trimming cut 5 bases from V and 4 bases from J; bases unmatched to any gene: 5. The CDR3 is 15 amino acids. The germline CDR1 and CDR2 sequences are MDHEN and SYDVKM.

The CDR3 region has the DNA TGTGCCAGCACCCTTACGACAGGGCAAGATAACTATGGCTACACCTTC. As protein: CASTLTTGQDNYGYTF. The chain couples TRBV7-9 to TRBJ1-2; the match to TRBD1 covers 7 bases. This CDR3 contains 16 residues. Unmatched junction bases numbered 12, after V lost 7 bases and J lost 1 base. Germline V gene lookup returns CDR1 SEHNR and CDR2 FQNEAQ (reference sequence).

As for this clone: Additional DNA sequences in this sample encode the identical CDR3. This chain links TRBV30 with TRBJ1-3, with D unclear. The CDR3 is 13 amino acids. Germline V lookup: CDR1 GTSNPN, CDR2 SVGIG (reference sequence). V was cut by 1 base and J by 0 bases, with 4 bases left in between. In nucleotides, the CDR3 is TGTGCCTGGAGTGGCAGCTCTGGAAACACCATATATTTT. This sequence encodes CAWSGSSGNTIYF.

CDR3 sequence (DNA): TGTGCCAGCAGCCGGGGGGTATTCAGGGAGACAGATACGCAGTATTTT. Translated: CASSRGVFRETDTQYF. V usage is TRBV5-4 and J usage is TRBJ2-3, with 7 bases that match TRBD2. The CDR3 sequence is 16 residues long. Germline V gene sequence: CDR1 SGHNT, CDR2 YYREEE (reference sequence). The trim removed 4 bases at V and 3 bases at J, leaving 11 bases unmatched.

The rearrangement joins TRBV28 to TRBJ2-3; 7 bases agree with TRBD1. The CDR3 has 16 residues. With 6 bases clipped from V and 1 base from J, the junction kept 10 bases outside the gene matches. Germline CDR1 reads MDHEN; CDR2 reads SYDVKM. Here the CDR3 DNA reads TGTGCCAGCAGCCCCTCCCGACAGGGACGCACAGATACGCAGTATTTT. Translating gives CASSPSRQGRTDTQYF.

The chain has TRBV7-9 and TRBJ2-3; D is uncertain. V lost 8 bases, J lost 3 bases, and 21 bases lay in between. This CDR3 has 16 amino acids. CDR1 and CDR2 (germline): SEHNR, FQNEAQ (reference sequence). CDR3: CASAPRWGLGTDTQYF. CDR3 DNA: TGTGCCAGCGCCCCGCGATGGGGTTTGGGAACAGATACGCAGTATTTT.

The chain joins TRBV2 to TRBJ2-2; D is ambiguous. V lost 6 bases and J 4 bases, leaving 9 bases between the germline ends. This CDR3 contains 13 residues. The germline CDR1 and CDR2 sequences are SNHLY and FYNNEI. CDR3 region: CASRRLGTGELFF. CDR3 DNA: TGTGCCAGCAGACGGTTAGGCACCGGGGAGCTGTTTTTT.

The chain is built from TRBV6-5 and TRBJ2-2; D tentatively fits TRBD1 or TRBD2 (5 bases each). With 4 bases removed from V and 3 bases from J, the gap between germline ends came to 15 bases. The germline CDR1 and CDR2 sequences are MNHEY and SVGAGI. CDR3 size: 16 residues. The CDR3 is CASSSRGSRDTGELFF. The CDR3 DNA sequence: TGTGCCAGCAGTTCACGGGGCTCGAGGGACACCGGGGAGCTGTTTTTT.

The CDR3 loop reads CASSLGGGVGYGYTF. The CDR3 DNA is TGTGCCAGCAGTTTGGGTGGAGGGGTCGGGTATGGCTACACCTTC. The chain recombines TRBV28 with TRBJ1-2, with D possibly being TRBD1 (5 bases). Germline values: CDR1 MDHEN, CDR2 SYDVKM. Trimming took 3 bases from V and 5 from J, leaving 16 bases between them. The CDR3 runs to 15 residues.

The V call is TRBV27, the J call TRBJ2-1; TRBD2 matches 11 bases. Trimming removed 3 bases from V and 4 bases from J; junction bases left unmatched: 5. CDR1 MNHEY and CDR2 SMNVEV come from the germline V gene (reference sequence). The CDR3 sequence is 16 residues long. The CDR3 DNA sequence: TGTGCCAGCAGTTTCCTGACTAGCGGGGCGTACAATGAGCAGTTCTTC. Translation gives CASSFLTSGAYNEQFF.

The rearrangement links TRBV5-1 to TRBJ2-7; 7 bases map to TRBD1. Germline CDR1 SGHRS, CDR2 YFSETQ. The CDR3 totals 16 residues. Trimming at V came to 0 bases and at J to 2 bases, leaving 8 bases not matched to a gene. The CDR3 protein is CASSLGQGELTYEQYF. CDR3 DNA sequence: TGCGCCAGCAGCTTGGGACAGGGCGAACTAACCTACGAGCAGTACTTC.

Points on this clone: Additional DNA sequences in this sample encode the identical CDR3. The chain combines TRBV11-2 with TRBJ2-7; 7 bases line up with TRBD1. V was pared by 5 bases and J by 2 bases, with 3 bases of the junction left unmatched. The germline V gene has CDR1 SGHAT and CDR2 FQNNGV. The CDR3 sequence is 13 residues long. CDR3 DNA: TGTGCCAGCAGCCCCGACAGGGCCTACGAGCAGTACTTC. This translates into CASSPDRAYEQYF.

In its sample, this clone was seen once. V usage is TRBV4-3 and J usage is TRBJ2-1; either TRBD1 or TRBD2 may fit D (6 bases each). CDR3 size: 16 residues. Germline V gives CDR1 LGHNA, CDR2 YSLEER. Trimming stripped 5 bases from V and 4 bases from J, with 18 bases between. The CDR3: CASSAQRAGTYNEQFF. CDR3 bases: TGCGCCAGCAGCGCCCAAAGGGCGGGGACATACAATGAGCAGTTCTTC.

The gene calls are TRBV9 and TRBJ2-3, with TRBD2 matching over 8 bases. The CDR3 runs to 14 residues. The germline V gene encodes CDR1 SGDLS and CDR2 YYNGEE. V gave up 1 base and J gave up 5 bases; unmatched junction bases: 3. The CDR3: CASSVSRGGDTQYF. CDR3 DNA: TGTGCCAGCAGCGTATCCCGGGGGGGAGATACGCAGTATTTT.